These 2 T cell receptor beta chains share one sample of origin, sequenced in a study of T cells after posttransplantation cyclophosphamide. Methotrexate plus calcineurin inhibitor accompanied controls' myeloablative marrow transplants; sampling was 1 year later. Using immunoSEQ multiplex PCR, the repertoire was profiled, and TCRdb retains in-frame clones only, with some absent. The sample contains about 15,000 clones, almost 85% of which appear only once. Sequencing used PBMCs, obtained approximately 390 days after allogeneic stem cell transplant with calcineurin inhibitor and methotrexate. The receptors stem from a male patient aged 18-30 years who received an allogeneic stem cell transplant from a related donor, was CMV-positive, and had no GVHD. Certain T cells may be donor cells from the graft.

This chain uses TRBV30 with TRBJ2-1; the D gene is possibly TRBD2 (6 bases). Germline CDR1 GTSNPN, CDR2 SVGIG (reference sequence). The CDR3 covers 13 residues. V was pared by 0 bases and J by 9 bases, with 12 bases between. CDR3 loop: CAWSVGGESEQFF. CDR3 DNA sequence: TGTGCCTGGAGTGTTGGCGGGGAAAGTGAGCAGTTCTTC.

Relative to its sample, this clone is medium-sized (0.01 to 0.1%). The chain combines TRBV19 with TRBJ2-2; D is uncertain. Per germline, CDR1 LNHDA and CDR2 SQIVND (reference sequence). Trimming shortened V by 10 bases and J by 8 bases, and 8 bases separated the two germline ends. The CDR3 spans 10 residues. The CDR3 protein is CATKRGELFF. In nucleotides, the CDR3 is TGTGCCACTAAGAGGGGGGAGCTGTTTTTT.